The present entry profiles one TCR beta chain with its context. Its antigen remains unidentified. TCRdb re-analyzed the 5' RACE reads; it lists each CDR3 protein once, without DNA. The listing contains a few hundred thousand distinct CDR3 sequences. The data belong to a study of monozygotic twins with inflammatory bowel disease. It was from whole blood, with no T cell sorting, that total RNA was isolated. CDR3 length equals 14 residues. Germline V CDR1 and CDR2: SGHRS, YFSETQ. Study findings and constraints: TCRbeta inverse Simpson diversity was decreased in IBD patients versus healthy co-twins. Varying immunosuppressive regimens may have increased patient repertoire variability.

The clonotype comes from a human donor with ulcerative colitis or Crohn's disease, or a healthy co-twin of an affected twin (not recorded which). The rearrangement joins TRBV5-1 to TRBJ2-5; TCRdb designates TRBD1, a call that cannot be tested without DNA. Source material: blood. CDR3 amino acids: CASSRAGERETQYF. Full variable domain (missing parts from reference TRBV5-1 and TRBJ2-5): KAGVTQTPRYLIKTRGQQVTLSCSPISGHRSVSWYQQTPGQGLQFLFEYFSETQRNKGNFPGRFSGRQFSNSRSEMNVSTLELGDSALYLCASSRAGERETQYFGPGTRLLVL.